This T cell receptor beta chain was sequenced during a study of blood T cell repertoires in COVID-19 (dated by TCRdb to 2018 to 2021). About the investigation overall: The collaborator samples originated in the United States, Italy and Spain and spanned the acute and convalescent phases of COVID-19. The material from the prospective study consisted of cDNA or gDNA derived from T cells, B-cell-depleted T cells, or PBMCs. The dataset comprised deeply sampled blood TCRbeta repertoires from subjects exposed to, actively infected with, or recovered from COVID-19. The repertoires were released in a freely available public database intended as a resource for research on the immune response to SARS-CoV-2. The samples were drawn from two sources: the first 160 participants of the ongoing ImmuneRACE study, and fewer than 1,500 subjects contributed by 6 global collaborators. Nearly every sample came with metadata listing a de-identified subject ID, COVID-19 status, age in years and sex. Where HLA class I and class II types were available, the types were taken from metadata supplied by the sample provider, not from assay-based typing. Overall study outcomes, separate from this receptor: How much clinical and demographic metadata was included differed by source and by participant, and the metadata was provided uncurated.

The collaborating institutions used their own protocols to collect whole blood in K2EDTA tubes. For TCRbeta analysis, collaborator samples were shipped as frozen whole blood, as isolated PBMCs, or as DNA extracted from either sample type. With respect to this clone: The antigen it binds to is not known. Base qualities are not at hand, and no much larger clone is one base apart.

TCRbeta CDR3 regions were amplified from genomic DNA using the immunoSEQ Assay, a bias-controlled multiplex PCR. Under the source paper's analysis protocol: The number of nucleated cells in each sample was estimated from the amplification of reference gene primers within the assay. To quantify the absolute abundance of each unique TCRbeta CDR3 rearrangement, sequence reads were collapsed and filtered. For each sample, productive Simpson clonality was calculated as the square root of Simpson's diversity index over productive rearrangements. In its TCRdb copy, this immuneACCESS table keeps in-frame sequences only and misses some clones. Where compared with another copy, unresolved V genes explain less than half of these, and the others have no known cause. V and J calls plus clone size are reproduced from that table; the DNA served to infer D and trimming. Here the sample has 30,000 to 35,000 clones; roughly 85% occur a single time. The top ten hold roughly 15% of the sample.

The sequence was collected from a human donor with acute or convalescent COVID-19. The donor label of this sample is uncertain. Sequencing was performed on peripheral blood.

The sequenced DNA is TGTGCCAGCAGCGTAGCAGGGACTATTTACAATGAGCAGTTCTTC. Protein translation: CASSVAGTIYNEQFF. The chain was built from TRBV9 and TRBJ2-1, with 7 bases in between that match TRBD2. CDR1 and CDR2 (SGDLS, YYNGEE) derive from the germline V gene. V trim: 0 bases; J trim: 4 bases; unmatched bases: 4. From cysteine to phenylalanine, the CDR3 is 15 amino acids long. This entry keeps only the CDR3 DNA: 45 bases, framed from base 1. Outside the CDR3, residues come from the reference TRBV9 and TRBJ2-1 proteins, so the full variable domain is: DSGVTQTPKHLITATGQRVTLRCSPRSGDLSVYWYQQSLDQGLQFLIQYYNGEERAKGNILERFSAQQFPDLHSELNLSSLELGDSALYFCASSVAGTIYNEQFFGPGTRLTVL.